Sequencing of this T cell receptor (beta chain) was carried out in a study of shared clonotypes between healthy human individuals. Regarding the study as a whole: Unshared clonotypes carried lower generation probabilities than those common to all four donors.

Terminally differentiated effector memory CD45RA+ cells were excluded from the naive CD8 cells, which were CD45RO-negative and positively selected for CCR7. Healthy HIV-negative adults with no recent acute infections or vaccinations were recruited as donors. This clone appeared once. What it binds is unknown. Germline CDR1 and CDR2: MNHNY and SVGAGI (reference sequence). The CDR3 is 15 residues long. After removal of 5 bases from V and 2 bases from J, the junction contained 4 bases not matched to a gene. The material for each subset, its genomic DNA, was split evenly across several immunoSEQ plates. Libraries were prepared by immunoSEQ multiplex PCR; TCRdb keeps only in-frame clonotypes and omits some of them. The sample consists of about 1,800,000 clones, 85% to 95% of them appearing once.

The receptor was derived from a man between 18 and 35 years old in good health. The material sequenced was naive CD8+ T cells sorted from blood. V usage is TRBV6-6 and J usage is TRBJ2-7, with 12 bases lining up with TRBD2. In DNA, the CDR3 is TGTGCCAGCAGTAAGACTAGCGGGAGCCCCTACGAGCAGTACTTC. Translation gives CASSKTSGSPYEQYF.